This T cell receptor beta chain was captured by sequencing in a study of OX40 agonist ivuxolimab in advanced cancers. Background on the study: Ivuxolimab was administered intravenously to patients at 0.01 to 10 mg/kg every 2 weeks. Prior anti-PD-1, anti-PD-L1 or anti-CTLA-4 therapy was allowed; approximately 41% had some.

The ends were cut back, 2 bases at V and 4 bases at J, with 5 bases in the middle. The germline V gene encodes CDR1 KGHSH and CDR2 LQKENI. The CDR3 loop spans 12 amino acids. This clone was found once. No antigen is known for it. Findings and limits, study-wide: CD8+ T cells (on average) carried more expanded clones than CD4+ T cells.

TCRdb's copy holds only in-frame clones and misses some; the assay was immunoSEQ multiplex PCR. The data contain 50,000 to 65,000 clones, roughly 86% of them singletons. Blood was sampled at baseline, cycle 4 day 1, and cycle 7 day 1. The receptor was isolated from an adult with an advanced solid tumor such as melanoma, head and neck, liver or kidney cancer. The chain recombines TRBV18 with TRBJ2-5; D remains unclear. The sequencing here drew on CD4+ or CD8+ T cells sorted from blood, taken in a trial of the OX40 agonist ivuxolimab. In DNA, the CDR3 is TGTGCCAGCTCACCAAATCGAGAGACCCAGTACTTC. Translated: CASSPNRETQYF.